Following are 27 T cell receptor beta chains from one sample sequenced in a study of shared clonotypes between healthy human individuals. TCRdb's copy holds only in-frame clones and misses some; the assay was immunoSEQ multiplex PCR. The sample has 1.6 million or so clones, around 98.5% seen once. Sequenced: naive CD4+ T cells sorted from blood. The subset was: CD45RA+ positively selected. These receptors originate from a man younger than 40 in good health.

This chain connects TRBV29-1 to TRBJ2-7; 8 positions match TRBD1. CDR3 length: 14 amino acids. V was pared by 8 bases and J by 3 bases, with 12 bases of the junction left unmatched. From germline, CDR1 is SQVTM and CDR2 ANQGSEA. The CDR3 reads CSTRTGTGLYEQYF. CDR3 nucleotide sequence: TGCAGCACCAGAACCGGGACAGGACTCTACGAGCAGTACTTC.

Regarding this clone: The same CDR3 also results from other DNA sequences found in this sample. V and J are TRBV25-1 and TRBJ2-3; TRBD1 matches at 8 bases. The germline gives CDR1 MGHDK, CDR2 SYGVNS. The CDR3 length is 13 residues. J gave up 5 bases and V 5 bases, and 3 bases lay outside the gene matches. The CDR3: CASSQGARDTQYF. The CDR3 nucleotides are TGTGCCAGCAGTCAGGGGGCTAGAGATACGCAGTATTTT.

The genes are TRBV9 and TRBJ2-7; no definite D call. V dropped 0 bases and J dropped 0 bases, with 10 bases sitting between them. The CDR3 runs to 15 residues. Germline V lookup: CDR1 SGDLS, CDR2 YYNGEE. In DNA form, the CDR3 reads TGTGCCAGCAGCGTAGCCCCCTACGTCTCCTACGAGCAGTACTTC. The encoded protein is CASSVAPYVSYEQYF.

A note on this clone: Other DNA sequences in this specimen translate into the identical CDR3. The chain combines TRBV5-4 with TRBJ2-5; D is unresolved. Germline lookup yields CDR1 SGHNT and CDR2 YYREEE (reference sequence). Trimming removed 0 bases at V and 4 bases at J, with 4 bases between. The CDR3 is 12 residues long. In DNA, the CDR3 is TGTGCCAGCAGCTTGGCCCGAGAGACCCAGTACTTC. It codes for CASSLARETQYF.

The gene calls are TRBV7-9 and TRBJ1-1; D is ambiguous. The V gene lost 2 bases and the J gene lost 5 bases, with 9 bases spanning the gap. The CDR3 length is 13 residues. Germline-derived CDR1 and CDR2 are SEHNR and FQNEAQ (reference sequence). Here the CDR3 reads CASSLIIDTEAFF. The CDR3 nucleotides read TGTGCCAGCAGCTTAATCATTGATACTGAAGCTTTCTTT.

This rearrangement joins TRBV10-2 to TRBJ2-1; no definite D call. V gave up 0 bases and J gave up 8 bases, with 2 bases separating them. CDR1 is WSHSY, CDR2 SAAADI, per germline. The CDR3 is 11 residues long. This CDR3 reads CASSESYEQFF. For the CDR3, the DNA is TGCGCCAGCAGTGAGTCCTATGAGCAGTTCTTC.

The chain uses TRBV5-1 and TRBJ2-2, with 9 bases lining up with TRBD1. V gave up 0 bases and J gave up 7 bases; unmatched junction bases: 4. The CDR3 loop spans 15 amino acids. Germline V gene data show CDR1 as SGHRS and CDR2 as YFSETQ. Written as DNA, the CDR3 is TGCGCCAGCAGCTTGGGGACAGGGGTATTCGGGGAGCTGTTTTTT. Residues: CASSLGTGVFGELFF.

Worth noting for this clone: Other nucleotide sequences in the sample specify the same CDR3. This rearrangement joins TRBV5-1 to TRBJ2-1; D unclear. V shed 0 bases and J shed 0 bases, with 7 bases lying between them. There are 15 residues in the CDR3. CDR1 and CDR2 from the germline V gene are SGHRS and YFSETQ. The CDR3 reads CASSLDHSSYNEQFF. The CDR3 region has the DNA TGCGCCAGCAGCTTGGACCACAGCTCCTACAATGAGCAGTTCTTC.

With respect to this clone: Within the sample, other DNA sequences also encode this same CDR3. The V call is TRBV5-1, the J call TRBJ2-7, with 9 bases lining up with TRBD1. The junction had 4 bases not matched to a gene; V was cut back by 4 bases and J by 2 bases. Germline CDR1 reads SGHRS; CDR2 reads YFSETQ. The length of the CDR3 is 14 residues. In DNA, the CDR3 is TGCGCCAGCAGCCAAGGACAGGGGCCCTACGAGCAGTACTTC. Its translation is CASSQGQGPYEQYF.

Concerning this clone itself: At one boundary the junction diverges from the germline segment, which might be a read error. V gene TRBV11-2 combines with J gene TRBJ1-2; possible D gene TRBD1, 6 bases. The germline V gene encodes CDR1 SGHAT and CDR2 FQNNGV. The CDR3 has 16 residues. The CDR3 nucleotides are TGTGCCAGCAGCCTAGACGGGCAGGGGAGGCTCTATGGCTACACCTTC. The encoded protein is CASSLDGQGRLYGYTF.

The chain joins TRBV25-1 to TRBJ2-6; possibly TRBD1 or TRBD2 for D (5 bases each). V was trimmed by 4 bases and J by 3 bases, leaving 10 bases between them. Germline-derived CDR1 and CDR2 are MGHDK and SYGVNS. The CDR3 is 15 amino acids. The DNA for the CDR3 is TGTGCCAGCAGTGCTCGGGGCGTTGGGGCCAACGTCCTGACTTTC. Translation gives CASSARGVGANVLTF.

In this sample, this clone turned up once. J is TRBJ2-1 and V is TRBV19, with D unclear. The ends were cut back, 3 bases at V and 2 bases at J, with 8 bases in the middle. Germline V gene data show CDR1 as LNHDA and CDR2 as SQIVND (reference sequence). CDR3 length equals 14 residues. This CDR3 is CASSMDITYNEQFF. As DNA, the CDR3 is TGTGCCAGTAGTATGGATATAACCTACAATGAGCAGTTCTTC.

The chain couples TRBV29-1 to TRBJ2-2; 7 bases line up with TRBD1. CDR1 and CDR2 (germline): SQVTM, ANQGSEA. The CDR3 has 15 residues. Trimming took 0 bases from V and 5 from J; bases not matched to a gene: 6. CDR3 in DNA: TGCAGCGTTGAAGATTGGGCAGGGGGTACCGGGGAGCTGTTTTTT. It codes for CSVEDWAGGTGELFF.

The V call is TRBV7-2, the J call TRBJ1-4; no clear D gene. V lost 2 bases to trimming and J lost 11 bases, with 6 bases between them. Germline CDR1 and CDR2: SGHTA and FQGNSA. This CDR3 has 11 amino acids. Here the CDR3 reads CASSLTGKLFF. CDR3 nucleotides: TGTGCCAGCAGCTTAACCGGTAAACTGTTTTTT.

Only one count was recorded for this clone. The chain couples TRBV7-9 to TRBJ2-7, with D uncertain. The CDR3 runs to 15 residues. Trimming removed 0 bases at V and 5 bases at J, with 14 bases between. Per the germline V gene, CDR1 is SEHNR and CDR2 is FQNEAQ (reference sequence). The CDR3 DNA reads TGTGCCAGCAGCTTAGCGCTCCCAGGTGGGAACGAGCAGTACTTC. Its translation: CASSLALPGGNEQYF.

This clone was seen just once. The chain recombines TRBV5-4 with TRBJ2-7; 7 bases fit TRBD2. Trimming removed 0 bases from V and 6 bases from J; junction bases left unmatched: 9. The germline gives CDR1 SGHNT, CDR2 YYREEE (reference sequence). The CDR3 consists of 15 residues. Here the CDR3 reads CASSLELVGGSEQYF. CDR3 nucleotide sequence: TGTGCCAGCAGCTTGGAGTTGGTGGGAGGGAGCGAGCAGTACTTC. The entire variable domain, with the rest obtained from reference TRBV5-4 and TRBJ2-7, is as follows: ETGVTQSPTHLIKTRGQQVTLRCSSQSGHNTVSWYQQALGQGPQFIFQYYREEENGRGNFPPRFSGLQFPNYSSELNVNALELDDSALYLCASSLELVGGSEQYFGPGTRLTVT.

The chain couples TRBV9 to TRBJ2-3; a weak D match, TRBD2 (6 bases). V lost 0 bases and J 4 bases, leaving 15 bases between the germline ends. CDR3 length: 16 amino acids. Germline loops: CDR1 SGDLS, CDR2 YYNGEE. CDR3 protein: CASSVGRGGPPDTQYF. CDR3 nucleotides: TGTGCCAGCAGCGTAGGGAGGGGCGGACCGCCAGATACGCAGTATTTT.

The chain has TRBV7-3 and TRBJ2-2; 9 bases line up with TRBD2. Trimming cost V 3 bases and J 6 bases; bases outside gene matches: 2. The germline V gene has CDR1 SGHTA and CDR2 FQGTGA. The CDR3 loop spans 14 amino acids. In nucleotides, the CDR3 is TGTGCCAGCAGCTTGGCTAGCGGGGCCGGGGAGCTGTTTTTT. This codes for CASSLASGAGELFF.

The chain uses TRBV4-3 and TRBJ1-4; a weak D match, TRBD1 (5 bases). The V gene lost 3 bases and the J gene lost 8 bases, with 13 bases spanning the gap. The germline CDR1 and CDR2 sequences are LGHNA and YSLEER. The CDR3 extends over 14 amino acids. The CDR3: CASSQDISVEKLFF. The CDR3 DNA follows: TGCGCCAGCAGCCAGGACATATCTGTCGAAAAACTGTTTTTT.

The rearrangement uses TRBV5-1 and TRBJ2-7; tentative D call: TRBD1 (5 bases). Trimming stripped 4 bases from V and 3 bases from J, with 14 bases between. This CDR3 is 14 amino acids long. The germline gives CDR1 SGHRS, CDR2 YFSETQ. The CDR3 is CASSILSDSYEQYF. In DNA form, the CDR3 reads TGCGCCAGCAGCATCCTCTCTGACAGCTACGAGCAGTACTTC.

This sequence joins TRBV28 and TRBJ2-3; no definite D call. Germline V gene lookup returns CDR1 MDHEN and CDR2 SYDVKM. The CDR3 contains 16 residues. Trimming pared 3 bases from V and 0 bases from J, leaving 13 bases between. CDR3: CASSLSLSASTDTQYF. The DNA for the CDR3 is TGTGCCAGCAGTTTGAGTCTTAGTGCTAGCACAGATACGCAGTATTTT. The variable domain in full, completed from reference TRBV28 and TRBJ2-3, reads DVKVTQSSRYLVKRTGEKVFLECVQDMDHENMFWYRQDPGLGLRLIYFSYDVKMKEKGDIPEGYSVSREKKERFSLILESASTNQTSMYLCASSLSLSASTDTQYFGPGTRLTVL.

This clone was recorded only once. The rearrangement links TRBV19 to TRBJ2-5, with D tentatively TRBD1 or TRBD2 (5 bases each). Germline V gene sequence: CDR1 LNHDA, CDR2 SQIVND (reference sequence). CDR3 length: 15 amino acids. Deletions cut 1 base from V and 1 base from J, with 10 bases between. CDR3 region: CASSIVGVVQETQYF. The CDR3, as DNA: TGTGCCAGTAGTATAGTGGGGGTCGTCCAAGAGACCCAGTACTTC.

This chain uses TRBV5-6 with TRBJ1-5; 9 bases fit TRBD1. The J segment lost 4 bases and the V segment lost 2 bases, leaving 4 bases of the junction unmatched. Germline assignment: CDR1 SGHDT and CDR2 YYEEEE. The length of the CDR3 is 15 residues. CDR3 in DNA: TGTGCCAGCAGCTTCGGACAGGGGCGGAATCAGCCCCAGCATTTT. This encodes CASSFGQGRNQPQHF.

The chain recombines TRBV25-1 with TRBJ2-7; TRBD2 might be the D (5 bases). The germline gives CDR1 MGHDK, CDR2 SYGVNS. V gave up 8 bases and J gave up 3 bases, with 8 bases separating them. The CDR3 loop spans 11 amino acids. CDR3 DNA sequence: TGTGCCAGCGGAGGCAACTACGAGCAGTACTTC. Translating it yields CASGGNYEQYF.

The chain recombines TRBV5-4 with TRBJ2-7; either TRBD1 or TRBD2 may fit D (5 bases each). CDR1 is SGHNT and CDR2 is YYREEE in the germline V gene (reference sequence). V lost 2 bases and J 0 bases, leaving 12 bases between the germline ends. The CDR3 loop spans 15 amino acids. CDR3 bases: TGTGCCAGCAGCTTTGGGGGACGGACCTCCTACGAGCAGTACTTC. Translated, it gives CASSFGGRTSYEQYF.

This clone was counted between two and nine times. The V gene is TRBV29-1, the J gene TRBJ2-1; D uncertain. The V gene's germline CDR1 is SQVTM and CDR2 ANQGSEA. This CDR3 region has 13 residues. Trimming took off 5 bases at V and 3 bases at J, with 11 bases between the two ends. As DNA, the CDR3 is TGCAGCGTTAGTACAGAGAACTACAATGAGCAGTTCTTC. This translates into CSVSTENYNEQFF.

J is TRBJ2-7 and V is TRBV4-3, with D perhaps matching TRBD2 (5 bases). V lost 0 bases and J 2 bases, leaving 14 bases between the germline ends. The CDR3 loop spans 16 amino acids. Germline V gene lookup returns CDR1 LGHNA and CDR2 YSLEER. The CDR3 spells CASSQDSTRSTYEQYF. The CDR3 DNA follows: TGCGCCAGCAGCCAAGACTCAACTAGGTCAACCTACGAGCAGTACTTC.